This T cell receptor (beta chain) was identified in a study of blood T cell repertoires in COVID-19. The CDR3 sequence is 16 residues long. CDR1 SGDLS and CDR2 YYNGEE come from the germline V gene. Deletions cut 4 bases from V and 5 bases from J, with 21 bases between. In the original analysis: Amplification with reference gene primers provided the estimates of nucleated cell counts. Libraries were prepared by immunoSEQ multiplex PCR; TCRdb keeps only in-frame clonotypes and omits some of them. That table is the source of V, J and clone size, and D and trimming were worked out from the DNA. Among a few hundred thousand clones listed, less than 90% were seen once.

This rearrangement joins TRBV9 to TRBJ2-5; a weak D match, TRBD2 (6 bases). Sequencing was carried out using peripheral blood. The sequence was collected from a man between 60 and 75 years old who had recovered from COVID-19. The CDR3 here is CASSLGTPPGGETQYF. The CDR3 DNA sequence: TGTGCCAGCAGCCTAGGGACCCCTCCTGGAGGGGAGACCCAGTACTTC.